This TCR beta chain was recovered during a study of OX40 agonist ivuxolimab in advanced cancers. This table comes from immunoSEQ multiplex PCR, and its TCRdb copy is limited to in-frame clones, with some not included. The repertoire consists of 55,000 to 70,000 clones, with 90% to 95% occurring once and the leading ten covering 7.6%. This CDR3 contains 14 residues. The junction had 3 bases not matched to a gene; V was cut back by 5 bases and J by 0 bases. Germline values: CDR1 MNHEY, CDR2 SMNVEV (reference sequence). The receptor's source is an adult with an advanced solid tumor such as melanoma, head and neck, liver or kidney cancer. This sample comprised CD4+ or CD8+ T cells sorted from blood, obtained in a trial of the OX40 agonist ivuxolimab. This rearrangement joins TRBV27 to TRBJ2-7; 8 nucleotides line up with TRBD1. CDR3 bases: TGTGCCAGCAGTCTTGGACAGGGCTCCTACGAGCAGTACTTC. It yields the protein CASSLGQGSYEQYF.